The 31 T cell receptor beta chains below were found in one sample sequenced in a study of blood T cell repertoires in COVID-19. Here immunoSEQ multiplex PCR was the method, and the copy in TCRdb shows in-frame clones only, minus some. The sample contains more than 400,000 clones, approximately 83% of which appear only once. Sample: peripheral blood. Receptors originate from a human donor in a cohort sampled during active COVID-19.

The chain combines TRBV5-4 with TRBJ1-4; 7 bases are shared with TRBD1. This CDR3 is built from 16 residues. After removal of 3 bases from V and 5 bases from J, the junction contained 10 bases not matched to a gene. CDR1 is SGHNT and CDR2 is YYREEE in the germline V gene (reference sequence). For the CDR3, the DNA is TGTGCCAGCAGCTCCGGGAGGGACAGCTCGAATGAAAAACTGTTTTTT. Translating gives CASSSGRDSSNEKLFF.

The rearrangement uses TRBV27 and TRBJ2-5, with 8 nucleotides matching TRBD2. Germline values: CDR1 MNHEY, CDR2 SMNVEV (reference sequence). This CDR3 spans 15 amino acids. The V and J ends lost 4 bases and 4 bases, in that order; junction bases with no gene match: 8. CDR3: CASSSTSDRAETQYF. The CDR3 DNA is TGTGCCAGCAGTTCGACTAGCGATCGGGCAGAGACCCAGTACTTC.

A few counts support this clone. The chain employs TRBV9 and TRBJ1-1, with 8 bases identical to TRBD1. CDR3 length: 15 amino acids. From germline, CDR1 is SGDLS and CDR2 YYNGEE. Trimming took 5 bases from V and 4 from J; bases not matched to a gene: 10. The CDR3, as DNA: TGTGCCAGCAGTAAAAAGACAGGGGCGAGCACTGAAGCTTTCTTT. It yields the protein CASSKKTGASTEAFF.

This chain uses TRBV19 with TRBJ2-7, with 9 bases that match TRBD2. This CDR3 is built from 15 residues. CDR1 LNHDA and CDR2 SQIVND come from the germline V gene (reference sequence). Trimming cost V 3 bases and J 2 bases; bases outside gene matches: 5. The CDR3 region has the DNA TGTGCCAGTAGTATGATAGCGGGAGCCACCTACGAGCAGTACTTC. It translates to CASSMIAGATYEQYF.

V usage is TRBV11-2 and J usage is TRBJ1-1, with 9 bases aligning to TRBD1. The CDR3 length is 14 residues. Per germline, CDR1 SGHAT and CDR2 FQNNGV. The J segment lost 9 bases and the V segment lost 3 bases, leaving 8 bases of the junction unmatched. CDR3 sequence: CASSFRQGGIQAFF. CDR3 sequence (DNA): TGTGCCAGCAGCTTCCGACAGGGGGGTATTCAAGCTTTCTTT.

This clone came up once. V gene TRBV19 combines with J gene TRBJ2-7, with TRBD2 matching 10 bases. The V and J ends lost 3 bases and 5 bases, in that order; junction bases with no gene match: 7. Germline V gene sequence: CDR1 LNHDA, CDR2 SQIVND (reference sequence). The CDR3 runs 15 residues. CDR3 DNA: TGTGCCAGTAGTATCGCTCTAGCGGGAGACAACGAGCAGTACTTC. Translated, it gives CASSIALAGDNEQYF. The full variable domain, completed using reference TRBV19 and TRBJ2-7, is DGGITQSPKYLFRKEGQNVTLSCEQNLNHDAMYWYRQDPGQGLRLIYYSQIVNDFQKGDIAEGYSVSREKKESFPLTVTSAQKNPTAFYLCASSIALAGDNEQYFGPGTRLTVT.

The J gene is TRBJ2-7, the V gene TRBV5-4; 7 positions match TRBD2. Unmatched junction bases numbered 8, after V lost 4 bases and J lost 7 bases. The CDR3 has 13 residues. Germline V CDR1 and CDR2: SGHNT, YYREEE (reference sequence). The CDR3 protein is CASSPGGMGEQYF. The CDR3 DNA reads TGTGCCAGCAGCCCCGGGGGGATGGGGGAGCAGTACTTC.

CDR3 amino acids: CASSFFSSASSYEQYF. The DNA of the CDR3 is TGTGCCAGCAGCTTTTTCTCTAGCGCGAGCTCCTACGAGCAGTACTTC. The V and J genes are TRBV7-9 and TRBJ2-7; perhaps TRBD2 as D (6 bases). The CDR3 runs to 16 residues. V was shortened by 3 bases and J by 0 bases, with 15 bases between the two germline ends. The germline V gene encodes CDR1 SEHNR and CDR2 FQNEAQ (reference sequence).

The chain joins TRBV5-5 to TRBJ1-2, with 7 bases identical to TRBD1. Trimming at V came to 4 bases and at J to 8 bases, leaving 5 bases not matched to a gene. The CDR3 runs 12 residues. Germline V gene data show CDR1 as SGHKS and CDR2 as YYEKEE (reference sequence). CDR3 in DNA: TGTGCCAGCAGCCCGTTGACAGGGGGCTACACCTTC. This codes for CASSPLTGGYTF.

V gene TRBV18 combines with J gene TRBJ2-1; 7 bases map to TRBD2. Germline CDR1 reads KGHSH; CDR2 reads LQKENI. The V gene end was trimmed by 5 bases and the J gene end by 3 bases; junction bases not matched to a gene: 10. The CDR3 is made up of 16 amino acids. This CDR3 reads CASSARVLAVYNEQFF. CDR3 DNA: TGTGCCAGCTCAGCCAGGGTTCTAGCGGTCTACAATGAGCAGTTCTTC.

The CDR3 DNA reads as TGTGCCAGCAGCTCCCTGACATCGGGGACTGAAGCTTTCTTT. Amino acid sequence: CASSSLTSGTEAFF. V usage is TRBV5-4 and J usage is TRBJ1-1; D unresolved. Germline V gene data show CDR1 as SGHNT and CDR2 as YYREEE (reference sequence). The CDR3 consists of 14 residues. Trimming stripped 3 bases from V and 5 bases from J, with 14 bases between.

The chain carries TRBV3-1 (or the pseudogene TRBV3-2) and TRBJ2-3; weak D call: TRBD2 (6 bases). In germline, CDR1 is LGHDT, CDR2 YNNKEL (reference sequence). The CDR3 totals 13 residues. Trimming took 4 bases from V and 8 from J, leaving 13 bases between them. The CDR3 DNA sequence: TGTGCCAGCAGCCTCCAGACTAGGGGTACGCAGTATTTT. It translates to CASSLQTRGTQYF.

This clone was found a few times. V usage is TRBV7-2 and J usage is TRBJ1-2; D not certain. This CDR3 contains 15 residues. Per the germline V gene, CDR1 is SGHTA and CDR2 is FQGNSA. Trimming removed 4 bases at V and 4 bases at J, with 16 bases between. As DNA, the CDR3 is TGTGCCAGCAGCTCCACCGATAAACGGAGCTATGGCTACACCTTC. This sequence encodes CASSSTDKRSYGYTF.

The V and J genes are TRBV3-1 (or the pseudogene TRBV3-2) and TRBJ1-5; TRBD1 aligns across 11 bases. Germline V gives CDR1 LGHDT, CDR2 YNNKEL (reference sequence). The CDR3 is 14 amino acids. With 3 bases clipped from V and 11 bases from J, the junction kept 6 bases outside the gene matches. CDR3 sequence (DNA): TGTGCCAGCAGCCATGGACAGGGGGCGACCGCCCAGCATTTT. Protein: CASSHGQGATAQHF.

The chain combines TRBV5-1 with TRBJ1-5; 8 bases are shared with TRBD1. This CDR3 spans 15 amino acids. V trimming: 6 bases; J trimming: 4 bases; junction bases outside the gene matches: 9. Germline V gene lookup returns CDR1 SGHRS and CDR2 YFSETQ. The CDR3 loop is CASKAGGEGNQPQHF. The CDR3 DNA follows: TGCGCCAGCAAAGCAGGGGGCGAAGGAAATCAGCCCCAGCATTTT.

The chain joins TRBV5-1 to TRBJ1-1, with TRBD1 matching 8 bases. V lost 0 bases, J lost 11 bases, and 9 bases stayed unmatched. Germline V gene data show CDR1 as SGHRS and CDR2 as YFSETQ. The CDR3 length is 14 residues. CDR3 sequence reads: CASSLDRGYSSAFF. CDR3 DNA: TGCGCCAGCAGCTTGGACAGGGGGTATTCGTCGGCTTTCTTT.

The chain combines TRBV10-1 with TRBJ2-3, with 8 bases that match TRBD1. The junction had 4 bases not matched to a gene; V was cut back by 4 bases and J by 1 base. Germline assignment: CDR1 WNHNN and CDR2 SYGVQD (reference sequence). This CDR3 contains 15 residues. The CDR3 DNA reads TGCGCCAGCAGTGTGGGACAGGTCGGCACAGATACGCAGTATTTT. Protein product: CASSVGQVGTDTQYF.

This clone occurred many times. The chain links TRBV20-1 to TRBJ2-1; D remains unclear. The CDR3 extends over 11 amino acids. V shed 4 bases and J shed 6 bases, with 7 bases lying between them. Germline CDR1 reads DFQATT; CDR2 reads SNEGSKA (reference sequence). The CDR3 spells CSATDINEQFF. The CDR3, as DNA: TGCAGTGCTACAGATATCAATGAGCAGTTCTTC.

The rearrangement joins TRBV21-1 to TRBJ2-5; the table's D call, TRBD2, was not checked against the DNA. TRBV21-1 is classified as a pseudogene. There are 16 residues in the CDR3. CDR3 amino acids: CASTESSGRATETQYF. CDR3 nucleotides: TGTGCCAGCACCGAGTCCAGCGGGAGGGCTACAGAGACCCAGTACTTC.

The chain carries TRBV12-3 or TRBV12-4 and TRBJ1-1; possible D gene TRBD1, 5 bases. Trimming took 8 bases from V and 3 from J, leaving 13 bases between them. The CDR3 is 13 amino acids. DNA of the CDR3: TGTGCCAGCCAGCTCGGAGGGGACACTGAAGCTTTCTTT. Its protein product is CASQLGGDTEAFF.

This sequence joins TRBV9 and TRBJ2-7, with 11 bases lining up with TRBD2. This CDR3 is built from 15 residues. Trimming took 2 bases from V and 6 from J; bases not matched to a gene: 7. CDR1 is SGDLS, CDR2 YYNGEE, per germline. CDR3 nucleotides: TGTGCCAGCAGCGTCTCGGAGCTAGCGGGGGGCGAGCAGTACTTC. It yields the protein CASSVSELAGGEQYF.

There are a few counts of this clone. The chain employs TRBV28 and TRBJ2-1, with 12 nucleotides matching TRBD2. This CDR3 contains 18 residues. Germline CDR1 and CDR2: MDHEN and SYDVKM. V shed 1 base and J 2 bases; nucleotides not matched to a gene: 6. The CDR3 DNA follows: TGTGCCAGCAGTTTATTCGGGACTAGCGGGTCCCCCTACAATGAGCAGTTCTTC. It is translated as CASSLFGTSGSPYNEQFF.

This clone was recorded only once. V and J are TRBV12-5 and TRBJ2-7; D gene uncertain. CDR1 LGHNT and CDR2 FRNRAP come from the germline V gene. CDR3 length: 12 amino acids. The V end was cut by 6 bases, the J end by 2 bases, with 8 bases between. Here the CDR3 reads CASGRATYEQYF. The CDR3 nucleotides read TGTGCTAGTGGCCGAGCGACCTACGAGCAGTACTTC.

The V call is TRBV6-5, the J call TRBJ1-2, with D perhaps TRBD1 (5 bases). V lost 0 bases, J lost 2 bases, and 10 bases lay in between. Germline lookup yields CDR1 MNHEY and CDR2 SVGAGI. CDR3 length: 15 amino acids. CDR3 in DNA: TGTGCCAGCAGTTACTCAGGCAGGGCGAACTATGGCTACACCTTC. Protein: CASSYSGRANYGYTF.

V is TRBV11-2 and J is TRBJ2-1; the match to TRBD1 covers 8 bases. V gave up 4 bases and J gave up 3 bases; unmatched junction bases: 5. In germline, CDR1 is SGHAT, CDR2 FQNNGV. This CDR3 is built from 15 residues. CDR3 in amino acids: CASSSGQVGYNEQFF. As DNA, the CDR3 is TGTGCCAGCAGCTCGGGACAGGTGGGCTACAATGAGCAGTTCTTC. Drawing the rest from reference TRBV11-2 and TRBJ2-1, the complete variable domain is EAGVAQSPRYKIIEKRQSVAFWCNPISGHATLYWYQQILGQGPKLLIQFQNNGVVDDSQLPKDRFSAERLKGVDSTLKIQPAKLEDSAVYLCASSSGQVGYNEQFFGPGTRLTVL.

The chain joins TRBV5-4 to TRBJ2-7; perhaps TRBD2 as D (5 bases). The V end lost 4 bases, the J end lost 5 bases, and 10 bases lay between the germline ends. This CDR3 has 12 amino acids. Germline values: CDR1 SGHNT, CDR2 YYREEE (reference sequence). The CDR3 bases are TGTGCCAGCAGCCGTACTAGTGACGAGCAGTACTTC. This sequence encodes CASSRTSDEQYF.

The chain employs TRBV18 and TRBJ1-2, with D maybe TRBD1 (6 bases). The V end lost 3 bases, the J end lost 6 bases, and 11 bases lay between the germline ends. Germline CDR1 KGHSH, CDR2 LQKENI. The CDR3 consists of 13 residues. The CDR3 protein is CASSPRTDDGYTF. The CDR3 coding sequence is TGTGCCAGCTCACCTCGGACAGATGATGGCTACACCTTC.

This clone showed up just once. The chain couples TRBV19 to TRBJ2-7, with D maybe TRBD1 (6 bases). V dropped 0 bases and J dropped 2 bases, with 11 bases sitting between them. The germline CDR1 and CDR2 sequences are LNHDA and SQIVND (reference sequence). The CDR3 is 15 amino acids. In DNA, the CDR3 is TGTGCCAGTAGTATAGACCACAGGGAACCCTACGAGCAGTACTTC. Amino acid sequence: CASSIDHREPYEQYF.

The chain uses TRBV5-5 and TRBJ1-1; 7 bases line up with TRBD1. The CDR3 totals 15 residues. Per germline, CDR1 SGHKS and CDR2 YYEKEE (reference sequence). The J segment lost 1 base and the V segment lost 2 bases, leaving 5 bases of the junction unmatched. CDR3 loop: CASSLQGTANTEAFF. CDR3 nucleotide sequence: TGTGCCAGCAGCTTACAAGGGACAGCGAACACTGAAGCTTTCTTT.

V is TRBV6-2 or TRBV6-3 and J is TRBJ1-1; TRBD1 matches at 11 bases. Per the germline V gene, CDR1 is MNHEY and CDR2 is SVGEGT. CDR3 length: 16 amino acids. Trimming removed 6 bases from V and 4 bases from J; junction bases left unmatched: 10. CDR3 sequence (DNA): TGTGCCAGCAGCCCTGGACAGGGGGCGGTGGCCACTGAAGCTTTCTTT. Amino acids: CASSPGQGAVATEAFF.

The chain combines TRBV2 with TRBJ1-2; perhaps TRBD1 as D (5 bases). Germline loops: CDR1 SNHLY, CDR2 FYNNEI. V lost 9 bases and J lost 4, with 15 bases in between. The CDR3 is made up of 13 amino acids. CDR3 protein: CASTLGTGYGYTF. The CDR3 DNA reads TGTGCCAGTACCCTGGGGACTGGCTATGGCTACACCTTC. Looking up the rest from reference TRBV2 and TRBJ1-2 gives the full variable domain: EPEVTQTPSHQVTQMGQEVILRCVPISNHLYFYWYRQILGQKVEFLVSFYNNEISEKSEIFDDQFSVERPDGSNFTLKIRSTKLEDSAMYFCASTLGTGYGYTFGSGTRLTVV.